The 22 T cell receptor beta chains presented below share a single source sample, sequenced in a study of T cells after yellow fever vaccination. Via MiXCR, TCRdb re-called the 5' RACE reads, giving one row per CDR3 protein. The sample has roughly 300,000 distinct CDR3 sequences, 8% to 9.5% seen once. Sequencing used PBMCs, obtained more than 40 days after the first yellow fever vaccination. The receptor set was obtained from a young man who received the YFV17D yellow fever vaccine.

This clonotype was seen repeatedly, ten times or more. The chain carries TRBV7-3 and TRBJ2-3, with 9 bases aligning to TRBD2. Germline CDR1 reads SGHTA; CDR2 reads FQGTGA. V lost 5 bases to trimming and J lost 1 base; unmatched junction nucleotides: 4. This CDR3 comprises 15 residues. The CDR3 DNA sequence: TGTGCCAGCAGCCCAGCGGGGGGTGGCACAGATACGCAGTATTTT. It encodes CASSPAGGGTDTQYF.

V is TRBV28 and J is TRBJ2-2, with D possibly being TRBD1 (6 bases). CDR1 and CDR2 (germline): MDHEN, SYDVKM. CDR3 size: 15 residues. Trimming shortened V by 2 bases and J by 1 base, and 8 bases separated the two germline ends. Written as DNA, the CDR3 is TGTGCCAGCAGTTTACCGGGACAGAACACCGGGGAGCTGTTTTTT. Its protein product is CASSLPGQNTGELFF.

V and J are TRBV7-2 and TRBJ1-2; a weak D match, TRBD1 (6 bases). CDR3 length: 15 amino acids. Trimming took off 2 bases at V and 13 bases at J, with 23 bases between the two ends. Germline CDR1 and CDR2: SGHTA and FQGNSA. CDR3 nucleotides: TGTGCCAGCAGCTTATTCGGGGGGCCTCCTGCGTATCGCACCTTC. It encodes CASSLFGGPPAYRTF. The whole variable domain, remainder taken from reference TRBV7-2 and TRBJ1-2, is GAGVSQSPSNKVTEKGKDVELRCDPISGHTALYWYRQSLGQGLEFLIYFQGNSAPDKSGLPSDRFSAERTGGSVSTLTIQRTQQEDSAVYLCASSLFGGPPAYRTFGSGTRLTVV.

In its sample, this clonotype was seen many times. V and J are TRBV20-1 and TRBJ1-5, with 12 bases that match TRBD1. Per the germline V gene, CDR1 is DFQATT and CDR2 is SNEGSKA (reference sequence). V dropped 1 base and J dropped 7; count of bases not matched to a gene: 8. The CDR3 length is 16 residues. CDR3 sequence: CSARASGQGAGQPQHF. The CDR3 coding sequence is TGCAGTGCTAGAGCTTCGGGACAGGGGGCGGGCCAGCCCCAGCATTTT.

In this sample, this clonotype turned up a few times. The CDR3 bases are TGTGCCAGCAGTTACTCCCGGGACAGGGTCTCCTACGAGCAGTACTTC. Amino acids: CASSYSRDRVSYEQYF. The V and J genes are TRBV6-5 and TRBJ2-7; 9 bases agree with TRBD1. There are 16 residues in the CDR3. V trimming: 0 bases; J trimming: 0 bases; junction bases outside the gene matches: 3. Germline CDR1 reads MNHEY; CDR2 reads SVGAGI.

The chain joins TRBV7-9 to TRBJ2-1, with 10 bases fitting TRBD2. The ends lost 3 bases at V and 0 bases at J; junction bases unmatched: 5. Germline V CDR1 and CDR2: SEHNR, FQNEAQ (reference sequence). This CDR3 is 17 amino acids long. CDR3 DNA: TGTGCCAGCAGCTTCACTAGCGGGGCATCCTCCTACAATGAGCAGTTCTTC. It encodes CASSFTSGASSYNEQFF.

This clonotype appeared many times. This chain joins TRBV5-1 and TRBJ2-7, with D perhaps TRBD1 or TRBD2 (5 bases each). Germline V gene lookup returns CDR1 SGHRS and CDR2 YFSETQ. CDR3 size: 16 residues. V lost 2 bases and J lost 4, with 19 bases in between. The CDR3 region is CASSLTERGARYEQYF. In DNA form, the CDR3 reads TGCGCCAGCAGCTTAACGGAGAGGGGCGCGCGGTACGAGCAGTACTTC.

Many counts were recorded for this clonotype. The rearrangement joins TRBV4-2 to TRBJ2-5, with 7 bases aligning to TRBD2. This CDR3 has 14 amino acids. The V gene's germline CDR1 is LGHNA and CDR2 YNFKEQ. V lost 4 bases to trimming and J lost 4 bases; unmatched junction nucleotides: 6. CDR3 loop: CASSPRSGGETQYF. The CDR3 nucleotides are TGTGCCAGCAGCCCCCGCTCGGGGGGAGAGACCCAGTACTTC.

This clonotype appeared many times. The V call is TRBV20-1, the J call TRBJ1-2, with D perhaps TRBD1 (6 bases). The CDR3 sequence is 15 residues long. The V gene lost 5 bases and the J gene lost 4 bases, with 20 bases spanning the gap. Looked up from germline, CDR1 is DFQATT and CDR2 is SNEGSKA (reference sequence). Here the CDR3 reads CSAQPQQGRSYGYTF. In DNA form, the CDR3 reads TGCAGTGCTCAGCCCCAGCAGGGGAGGTCCTATGGCTACACCTTC.

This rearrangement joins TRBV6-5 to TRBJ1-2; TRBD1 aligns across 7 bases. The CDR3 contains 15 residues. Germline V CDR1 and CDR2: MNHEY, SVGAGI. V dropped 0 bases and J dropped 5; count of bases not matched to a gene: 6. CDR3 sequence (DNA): TGTGCCAGCAGTTACTCGGGGACAGACCCATATGGCTACACCTTC. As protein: CASSYSGTDPYGYTF.

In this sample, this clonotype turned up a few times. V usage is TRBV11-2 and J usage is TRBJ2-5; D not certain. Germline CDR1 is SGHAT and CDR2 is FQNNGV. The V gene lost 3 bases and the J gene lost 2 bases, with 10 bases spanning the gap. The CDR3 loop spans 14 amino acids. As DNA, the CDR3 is TGTGCCAGCAGCTTCGGCGCGGTTCAAGAGACCCAGTACTTC. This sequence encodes CASSFGAVQETQYF.

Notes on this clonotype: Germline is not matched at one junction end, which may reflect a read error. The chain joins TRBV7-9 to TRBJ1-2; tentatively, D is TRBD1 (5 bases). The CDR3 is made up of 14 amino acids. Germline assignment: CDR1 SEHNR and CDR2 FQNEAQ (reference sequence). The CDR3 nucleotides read TGTGCCAGCAGCCGAGGCGAGACAGCATATGGCTGCACCTTC. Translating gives CASSRGETAYGCTF. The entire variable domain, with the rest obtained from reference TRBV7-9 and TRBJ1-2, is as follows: DTGVSQNPRHKITKRGQNVTFRCDPISEHNRLYWYRQTLGQGPEFLTYFQNEAQLEKSRLLSDRFSAERPKGSFSTLEIQRTEQGDSAMYLCASSRGETAYGCTFGSGTRLTVV.

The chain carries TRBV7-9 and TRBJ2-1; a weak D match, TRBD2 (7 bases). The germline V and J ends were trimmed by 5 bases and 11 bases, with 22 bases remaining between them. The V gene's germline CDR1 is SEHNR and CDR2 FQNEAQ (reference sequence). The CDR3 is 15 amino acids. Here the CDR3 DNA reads TGTGCCAGCAGCCCGTGGGGGGGGCTAATGACCCAGCAGTTCTTC. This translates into CASSPWGGLMTQQFF.

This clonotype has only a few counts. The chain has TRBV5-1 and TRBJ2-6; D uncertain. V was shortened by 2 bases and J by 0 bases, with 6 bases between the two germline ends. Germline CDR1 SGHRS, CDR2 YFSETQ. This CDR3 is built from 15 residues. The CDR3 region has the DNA TGCGCCAGCAGCTTACGCCCCTCTGGGGCCAACGTCCTGACTTTC. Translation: CASSLRPSGANVLTF.

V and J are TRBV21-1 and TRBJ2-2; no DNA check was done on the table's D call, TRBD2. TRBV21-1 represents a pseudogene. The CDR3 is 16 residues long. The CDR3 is CASPGLAGMNTGELFF. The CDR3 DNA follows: TGTGCCAGCCCGGGACTAGCGGGGATGAACACCGGGGAGCTGTTTTTT.

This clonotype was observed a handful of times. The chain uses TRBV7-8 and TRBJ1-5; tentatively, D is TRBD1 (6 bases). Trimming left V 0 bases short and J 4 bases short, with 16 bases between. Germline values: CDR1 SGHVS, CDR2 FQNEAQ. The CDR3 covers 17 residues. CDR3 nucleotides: TGTGCCAGCAGCTTAGCCCCACAGGGAAAGAGAAATCAGCCCCAGCATTTT. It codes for CASSLAPQGKRNQPQHF.

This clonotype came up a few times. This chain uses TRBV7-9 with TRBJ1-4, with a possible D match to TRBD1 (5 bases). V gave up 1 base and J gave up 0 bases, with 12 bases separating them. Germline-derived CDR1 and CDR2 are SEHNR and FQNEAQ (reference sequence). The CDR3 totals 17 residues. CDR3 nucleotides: TGTGCCAGCAGCTTAGGGAGGGGCCGTTCAACTAATGAAAAACTGTTTTTT. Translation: CASSLGRGRSTNEKLFF. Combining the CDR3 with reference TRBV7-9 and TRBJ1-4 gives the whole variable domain DTGVSQNPRHKITKRGQNVTFRCDPISEHNRLYWYRQTLGQGPEFLTYFQNEAQLEKSRLLSDRFSAERPKGSFSTLEIQRTEQGDSAMYLCASSLGRGRSTNEKLFFGSGTQLSVL.

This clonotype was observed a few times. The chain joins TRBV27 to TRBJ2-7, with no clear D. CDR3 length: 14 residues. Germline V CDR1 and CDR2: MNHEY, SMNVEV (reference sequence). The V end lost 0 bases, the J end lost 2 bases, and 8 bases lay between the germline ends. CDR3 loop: CASSLSADTYEQYF. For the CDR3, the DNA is TGTGCCAGCAGTTTATCCGCTGATACCTACGAGCAGTACTTC.

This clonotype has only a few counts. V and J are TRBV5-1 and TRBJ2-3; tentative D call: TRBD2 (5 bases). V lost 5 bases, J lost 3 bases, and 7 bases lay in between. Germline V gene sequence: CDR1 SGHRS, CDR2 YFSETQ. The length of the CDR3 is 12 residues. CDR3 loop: CASRRETDTQYF. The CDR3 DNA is TGCGCCAGCAGGAGGGAGACAGATACGCAGTATTTT.

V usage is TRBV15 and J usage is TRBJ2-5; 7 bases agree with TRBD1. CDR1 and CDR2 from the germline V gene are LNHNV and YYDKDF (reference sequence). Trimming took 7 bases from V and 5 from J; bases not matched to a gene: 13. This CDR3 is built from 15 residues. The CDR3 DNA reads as TGTGCCACCACCGGGGAGAAGGGGGCGCGGGAGACCCAGTACTTC. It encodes CATTGEKGARETQYF.

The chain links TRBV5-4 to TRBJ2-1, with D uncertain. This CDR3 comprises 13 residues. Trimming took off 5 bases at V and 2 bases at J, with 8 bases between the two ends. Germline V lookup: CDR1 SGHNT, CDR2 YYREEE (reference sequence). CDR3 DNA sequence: TGTGCCAGCAGGCTCGGAGCCTACAATGAGCAGTTCTTC. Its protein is CASRLGAYNEQFF.

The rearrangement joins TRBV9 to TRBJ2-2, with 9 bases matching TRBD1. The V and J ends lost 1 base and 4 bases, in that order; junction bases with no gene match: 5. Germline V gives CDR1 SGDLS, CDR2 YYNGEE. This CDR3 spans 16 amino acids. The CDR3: CASSVSGTGITGELFF. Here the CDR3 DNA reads TGTGCCAGCAGCGTATCCGGGACAGGGATCACCGGGGAGCTGTTTTTT.